This TCR beta chain was found in a study of T cell changes during pregnancy in multiple sclerosis. Assay: immunoSEQ multiplex PCR; the TCRdb copy retains only in-frame clones and omits some. The table has around 69,000 clones, about 91% seen once. This TCR came from a female donor with multiple sclerosis, enrolled in a pregnancy study. The input for sequencing was CD8+ T cells from peripheral blood mononuclear cells, taken before pregnancy.

The CDR3 bases are TGTGCCAGCAGTCCACTCACCTACGAGCAGTACTTC. Translating it yields CASSPLTYEQYF. This chain connects TRBV28 to TRBJ2-7, with D hard to call. V was cut by 5 bases and J by 2 bases, with 7 bases left in between. Per germline, CDR1 MDHEN and CDR2 SYDVKM. This CDR3 is 12 amino acids long.